The 32 T cell receptor beta chains reported below all come from one sample, sequenced in a study of blood T cells in healthy people across ages (dated by TCRdb to the mid-2010s). Libraries were built with 5' RACE. Sequencing took place on an Illumina HiSeq 2500. A second PCR of about 6 to 11 cycles was run with a J-beta primer mix and a sample-barcoded 5' primer. TCRdb reworked the public reads: Q25 trimming with fastp, MiXCR clone assembly, productive beta chains retained. Each entry merges the rows of one CDR3 protein and shows their most common DNA and genes. The sample profile shows around 800,000 distinct CDR3 sequences; roughly 24% of them were found once. The biggest ten clones account for 2.5% to 3.5% of the sample. These data were also reused for a study on T cells of mothers and their children.

Sequenced input: blood. The source of these receptors is a boy younger than 18 in good health.

The chain has TRBV20-1 and TRBJ2-5; 7 nucleotides match TRBD1. Germline lookup yields CDR1 DFQATT and CDR2 SNEGSKA (reference sequence). The CDR3 covers 13 residues. The V gene end was trimmed by 1 base and the J gene end by 4 bases; junction bases not matched to a gene: 3. CDR3 coding DNA: TGCAGTGCTAGAGTGGGGGACAGAGAGACCCAGTACTTC. Its translation: CSARVGDRETQYF.

CDR3 DNA sequence: TGTGCCATCAGGCCCGGCGGGACAGAGACCCAGTACTTC. Translated, it gives CAIRPGGTETQYF. The chain is built from TRBV10-3 and TRBJ2-5; tentatively, D is TRBD2 (6 bases). Germline V lookup: CDR1 ENHRY, CDR2 SYGVKD. The V end lost 6 bases, the J end lost 4 bases, and 12 bases lay between the germline ends. CDR3 size: 13 residues.

The CDR3 sequence is CASTWNRDGYSPLHF. The CDR3 nucleotides read TGTGCCAGTACCTGGAACCGGGACGGTTATTCACCCCTCCACTTT. This chain connects TRBV19 to TRBJ1-6; D possibly corresponds to TRBD1 (5 bases). Trimming stripped 7 bases from V and 8 bases from J, with 18 bases between. Looked up from germline, CDR1 is LNHDA and CDR2 is SQIVND (reference sequence). The CDR3 length is 15 residues.

This chain connects TRBV3-1 to TRBJ1-3, with D unclear. CDR1 is LGHDT, CDR2 YNNKEL, per germline (reference sequence). V lost 2 bases to trimming and J lost 4 bases, with 6 bases between them. The CDR3 loop spans 13 amino acids. Here the CDR3 reads CASSQFEGNTIYF. The CDR3 DNA sequence: TGTGCCAGCAGCCAATTTGAAGGAAACACCATATATTTT.

The chain employs TRBV3-1 and TRBJ1-1, with D possibly matching TRBD1 (6 bases). This CDR3 spans 13 amino acids. Germline-derived CDR1 and CDR2 are LGHDT and YNNKEL (reference sequence). Deletions cut 7 bases from V and 7 bases from J, with 16 bases between. The CDR3, as DNA: TGTGCCAGCATTCCGGCGGGGGCTAGTGAAGCTTTCTTT. Translated, it gives CASIPAGASEAFF.

The chain has TRBV12-3 or TRBV12-4 and TRBJ1-1, with TRBD1 as a possible D gene (5 bases). The V gene lost 6 bases and the J gene lost 1 base, with 9 bases spanning the gap. The CDR3 has 13 amino acids. CDR3 DNA sequence: TGTGCCAGCAGGAGACAGCAGAACACTGAAGCTTTCTTT. Protein sequence: CASRRQQNTEAFF.

The chain is built from TRBV20-1 and TRBJ2-7, with 8 bases that match TRBD1. CDR1 DFQATT and CDR2 SNEGSKA come from the germline V gene (reference sequence). This CDR3 contains 13 residues. Trimming cost V 6 bases and J 4 bases; bases outside gene matches: 8. CDR3 loop: CSARDRYRYEQYF. CDR3 nucleotides: TGCAGTGCCAGGGACAGGTACAGGTACGAGCAGTACTTC.

This clonotype occurred a few times. In DNA form, the CDR3 reads TGTGCCAGCAAACGGGGGACCTACGAGCAGTACTTC. It codes for CASKRGTYEQYF. The genes are TRBV12-3 or TRBV12-4 and TRBJ2-5, with D maybe TRBD2 (6 bases). The end of the DNA is better explained by TRBJ2-7, so the J call may be wrong. This CDR3 spans 12 amino acids.

The genes are TRBV12-3 or TRBV12-4 and TRBJ2-5, with TRBD2 matching 11 bases. V gave up 4 bases and J gave up 4 bases; unmatched junction bases: 14. This CDR3 has 18 residues. CDR3 bases: TGTGCCAGCAGTTCTATAGCGGGGGGGCCCGGAGTAGGAGAGACCCAGTACTTC. Translation: CASSSIAGGPGVGETQYF.

V usage is TRBV7-8 and J usage is TRBJ2-5; 14 bases are shared with TRBD2. Germline V lookup: CDR1 SGHVS, CDR2 FQNEAQ. The CDR3 extends over 17 amino acids. Germline trimming cut 2 bases from V and 6 bases from J; bases unmatched to any gene: 8. CDR3 DNA: TGTGCCAGCAGCTTACCGGGACTAGCGGGGGCCCAGAAGACCCAGTACTTC. It codes for CASSLPGLAGAQKTQYF.

This clonotype came up a few times. This chain connects TRBV3-1 to TRBJ2-7, with D maybe TRBD1 (5 bases). Germline-derived CDR1 and CDR2 are LGHDT and YNNKEL (reference sequence). The CDR3 loop spans 14 amino acids. The ends were cut back, 1 base at V and 4 bases at J, with 11 bases in the middle. The CDR3 region has the DNA TGTGCCAGCAGCCAAGGTGTAGGGGCGTACGAGCAGTACTTC. This sequence encodes CASSQGVGAYEQYF.

The chain joins TRBV11-2 to TRBJ2-4, with D possibly matching TRBD2 (5 bases). This CDR3 comprises 17 residues. Germline loops: CDR1 SGHAT, CDR2 FQNNGV. V gave up 5 bases and J gave up 0 bases, with 17 bases separating them. This CDR3 is CASSPPRGLLAKNIQYF. In DNA form, the CDR3 reads TGTGCCAGCAGCCCCCCTAGAGGGCTATTAGCCAAAAACATTCAGTACTTC. Complete variable domain (other parts from reference TRBV11-2 and TRBJ2-4): EAGVAQSPRYKIIEKRQSVAFWCNPISGHATLYWYQQILGQGPKLLIQFQNNGVVDDSQLPKDRFSAERLKGVDSTLKIQPAKLEDSAVYLCASSPPRGLLAKNIQYFGAGTRLSVL.

This clonotype showed up just a few times. V and J are TRBV6-7 and TRBJ1-4, with 7 bases identical to TRBD1. TRBV6-7 is sorted into the ORF group, with uncertain function. With V trimmed by 2 bases and J by 5 bases, 8 bases remained unmatched. The CDR3 runs to 16 residues. CDR3 loop: CASSYPRDSSNEKLFF. DNA of the CDR3: TGTGCCAGCAGTTACCCTCGGGACAGTTCGAATGAAAAACTGTTTTTT.

The chain uses TRBV5-1 and TRBJ2-7; the match to TRBD1 covers 10 bases. V gave up 4 bases and J gave up 0 bases; unmatched junction bases: 7. This CDR3 is 16 amino acids long. The germline V gene encodes CDR1 SGHRS and CDR2 YFSETQ. Here the CDR3 reads CASSILGQGSSYEQYF. The CDR3 region has the DNA TGCGCCAGCAGCATTCTGGGACAGGGGAGCTCCTACGAGCAGTACTTC.

The table lists this clonotype with a few counts. This chain uses TRBV12-3 or TRBV12-4 with TRBJ2-5; D remains ambiguous. V lost 2 bases and J 1 base, leaving 5 bases between the germline ends. The CDR3 consists of 13 residues. The CDR3 sequence is CASSLQAQETQYF. CDR3 bases: TGTGCCAGCAGTTTACAGGCCCAAGAGACCCAGTACTTC.

This clonotype occurred a few times. The chain links TRBV12-5 to TRBJ1-1; a possible D gene is TRBD1 (6 bases). Trimming cost V 1 base and J 6 bases, with 12 bases left between them. Germline loops: CDR1 LGHNT, CDR2 FRNRAP. The CDR3 loop spans 14 amino acids. CDR3 amino acids: CASGLGGGGAEAFF. As DNA, the CDR3 is TGTGCTAGTGGTTTGGGAGGGGGGGGAGCTGAAGCTTTCTTT.

V gene TRBV2 combines with J gene TRBJ2-2, with no clear D. Between the trimmed V and J ends, which lost 1 base and 0 bases, there was a span of 9 bases. The CDR3 sequence is 16 residues long. Germline V gene sequence: CDR1 SNHLY, CDR2 FYNNEI. The CDR3 coding sequence is TGTGCCAGCAGTGAAGTCAAGCTCTCGAACACCGGGGAGCTGTTTTTT. Protein product: CASSEVKLSNTGELFF.

This clonotype came up a few times. The chain uses TRBV4-1 and TRBJ2-1; perhaps TRBD2 as D (7 bases). In germline, CDR1 is MGHRA, CDR2 YSYEKL. The CDR3 totals 17 residues. Trimming left V 4 bases short and J 2 bases short, with 18 bases between. The CDR3 here is CASSLQGGGSTYNEQFF. Written as DNA, the CDR3 is TGCGCCAGCAGCCTCCAAGGGGGGGGGTCTACCTACAATGAGCAGTTCTTC.

This chain uses TRBV5-6 with TRBJ2-5; D not resolved. Germline V CDR1 and CDR2: SGHDT, YYEEEE. Trimming stripped 0 bases from V and 3 bases from J, with 9 bases between. The CDR3 consists of 14 residues. The CDR3 DNA follows: TGTGCCAGCAGCTTGGTCCTTTTCGAAGAGACCCAGTACTTC. This codes for CASSLVLFEETQYF.

J is TRBJ2-1 and V is TRBV7-6; D is tentatively TRBD1 or TRBD2 (6 bases each). This CDR3 comprises 16 residues. Trimming stripped 3 bases from V and 4 bases from J, with 16 bases between. Germline V lookup: CDR1 SGHVS, CDR2 FNYEAQ. The CDR3 sequence: CASSFPPGALYNEQFF. In nucleotides, the CDR3 is TGTGCCAGCAGCTTCCCCCCGGGGGCACTATACAATGAGCAGTTCTTC. Full variable domain (outside the CDR3, taken from reference TRBV7-6 and TRBJ2-1): GAGVSQSPRYKVTKRGQDVALRCDPISGHVSLYWYRQALGQGPEFLTYFNYEAQQDKSGLPNDRFSAERPEGSISTLTIQRTEQRDSAMYRCASSFPPGALYNEQFFGPGTRLTVL.

The chain joins TRBV20-1 to TRBJ2-5; D gene ambiguous. Germline V gene sequence: CDR1 DFQATT, CDR2 SNEGSKA (reference sequence). This CDR3 is built from 13 residues. V was clipped by 2 bases and J by 5 bases, with 12 bases between them. CDR3 amino acids: CSARRRIGETQYF. DNA of the CDR3: TGCAGTGCTAGACGACGGATCGGCGAGACCCAGTACTTC.

The table lists this clonotype with a few counts. The chain recombines TRBV2 with TRBJ1-3; no clear D. Per the germline V gene, CDR1 is SNHLY and CDR2 is FYNNEI. The CDR3 runs 15 residues. Trimming stripped 3 bases from V and 4 bases from J, with 13 bases between. CDR3 sequence reads: CASSDSELSGNTIYF. The CDR3 coding sequence is TGTGCCAGCAGTGATTCCGAGTTGTCCGGAAACACCATATATTTT.

This clonotype showed up just a few times. The rearrangement links TRBV24-1 to TRBJ2-2, with D possibly TRBD1 on 6 matching bases. The CDR3 totals 15 residues. Per germline, CDR1 KGHDR and CDR2 SFDVKD. V lost 9 bases to trimming and J lost 4 bases, with 17 bases between them. The CDR3 protein is CATGFGTLGTGELFF. The CDR3 DNA is TGTGCCACCGGCTTTGGGACATTGGGCACCGGGGAGCTGTTTTTT.

The chain couples TRBV7-9 to TRBJ2-5; the match to TRBD1 covers 8 bases. Germline CDR1 SEHNR, CDR2 FQNEAQ (reference sequence). CDR3 size: 17 residues. V trimming: 2 bases; J trimming: 5 bases; junction bases outside the gene matches: 13. The CDR3 here is CASSLITSGGRWETQYF. CDR3 DNA: TGTGCCAGCAGCTTAATAACCTCAGGGGGCAGGTGGGAGACCCAGTACTTC. Complete variable domain (other parts from reference TRBV7-9 and TRBJ2-5): DTGVSQNPRHKITKRGQNVTFRCDPISEHNRLYWYRQTLGQGPEFLTYFQNEAQLEKSRLLSDRFSAERPKGSFSTLEIQRTEQGDSAMYLCASSLITSGGRWETQYFGPGTRLLVL.

The CDR3: CASSLDRAGTGSYEQYF. The DNA for the CDR3 is TGTGCCAGCAGCTTAGACAGGGCCGGGACAGGGTCCTACGAGCAGTACTTC. This chain connects TRBV7-6 to TRBJ2-7, with 9 positions matching TRBD1. This CDR3 comprises 17 residues. Trimming cost V 1 base and J 1 base; bases outside gene matches: 8. Germline assignment: CDR1 SGHVS and CDR2 FNYEAQ.

The chain recombines TRBV2 with TRBJ1-5, with D unresolved. CDR3 length equals 14 residues. Germline values: CDR1 SNHLY, CDR2 FYNNEI. V lost 8 bases to trimming and J lost 6 bases, with 17 bases between them. The CDR3, as DNA: TGTGCCAGCGCAGCGCAATCAGGCGGTCAGCCCCAGCATTTT. Protein product: CASAAQSGGQPQHF.

With respect to this clonotype: The CDR3 end shows no conserved phenylalanine or tryptophan, and so a read error is likely. The chain carries TRBV19 and TRBJ2-1, with TRBD1 as a possible D gene (5 bases). The CDR3 is 13 amino acids. From germline, CDR1 is LNHDA and CDR2 SQIVND (reference sequence). Trimming shortened V by 2 bases and J by 8 bases, and 10 bases separated the two germline ends. CDR3 loop: CASSITGYHEQFS. CDR3 DNA: TGTGCCAGTAGTATAACAGGTTACCATGAGCAGTTCTCC.

This clonotype was detected only a few times. The chain joins TRBV7-9 to TRBJ2-1; no clear D gene. Deletions cut 2 bases from V and 0 bases from J, with 8 bases between. Germline V gene data show CDR1 as SEHNR and CDR2 as FQNEAQ (reference sequence). The CDR3 has 15 amino acids. This chain's CDR3 is CASSLSETSYNEQFF. The CDR3 region has the DNA TGTGCCAGCAGCTTATCGGAGACCTCCTACAATGAGCAGTTCTTC. Variable domain in full (rest from reference TRBV7-9 and TRBJ2-1): DTGVSQNPRHKITKRGQNVTFRCDPISEHNRLYWYRQTLGQGPEFLTYFQNEAQLEKSRLLSDRFSAERPKGSFSTLEIQRTEQGDSAMYLCASSLSETSYNEQFFGPGTRLTVL.

This clonotype appeared a few times. The chain is built from TRBV21-1 and TRBJ2-4; TRBD1 was called by the table and not checked on the DNA. TRBV21-1 is designated a pseudogene. The CDR3 sequence is 20 residues long. The chain's CDR3 is CASSKEFSGAFPLAKNIQYF. The CDR3 DNA sequence: TGTGCCAGCAGCAAAGAATTCAGCGGGGCGTTTCCTCTAGCCAAAAACATTCAGTACTTC.

The chain uses TRBV2 and TRBJ2-1, with 7 positions matching TRBD2. The end of the DNA aligns better with TRBJ2-7, so the J call may be wrong. This CDR3 has 14 amino acids. Germline loops: CDR1 SNHLY, CDR2 FYNNEI. The CDR3 loop is CASSDLRTSYEQYF. The CDR3 DNA reads as TGTGCCAGCAGTGATTTACGGACTAGCTACGAGCAGTACTTC.

The V and J genes are TRBV7-6 and TRBJ1-2, with 10 positions matching TRBD1. With 4 bases clipped from V and 6 bases from J, the junction kept 5 bases outside the gene matches. This CDR3 has 14 residues. CDR1 and CDR2 from the germline V gene are SGHVS and FNYEAQ. The CDR3, as DNA: TGTGCCAGCAGCTCGGACAGGGGGGTAAATGGCTACACCTTC. As protein: CASSSDRGVNGYTF.

This clonotype was detected only a few times. V is TRBV6-6 and J is TRBJ1-2; 7 bases align to TRBD1. The CDR3 consists of 18 residues. CDR1 is MNHNY and CDR2 is SVGAGI in the germline V gene (reference sequence). V shed 2 bases and J 2 bases; nucleotides not matched to a gene: 14. Here the CDR3 reads CASSYGDRDAPHNYGYTF. As DNA, the CDR3 is TGTGCCAGCAGTTACGGAGACAGGGACGCCCCCCACAACTATGGCTACACCTTC.